This TCR beta chain is from a study of blood T cell repertoires in COVID-19. Study in general: Samples of COVID-19 (acute and convalescent) were obtained from the United States, Italy and Spain. The analysed material was cDNA or gDNA that came from T cells, B-cell-depleted T cells, or PBMCs.

Germline values: CDR1 SGHTA, CDR2 FQGNSA. Trimming cost V 5 bases and J 2 bases; bases outside gene matches: 9. The CDR3 covers 16 residues. The count of this clone is one. Methods used by the authors: Reference gene primer amplification yielded estimated nucleated cell counts. Profiling relied on immunoSEQ multiplex PCR, and the TCRdb table lists in-frame clones only, not all of them. For V, J and clone size, that table is used; D and trimming come from the DNA. The sample carries approximately 190,000 clones, roughly 85% recorded once. Specimen: peripheral blood. The sequence derives from a man aged 55 to 70 with active or convalescent COVID-19. This chain uses TRBV7-2 with TRBJ2-1; 7 nucleotides align to TRBD2. CDR3 coding DNA: TGTGCCAGCAGCGTAGTTAGCGGGTCAACCTACAATGAGCAGTTCTTC. Translating gives CASSVVSGSTYNEQFF.